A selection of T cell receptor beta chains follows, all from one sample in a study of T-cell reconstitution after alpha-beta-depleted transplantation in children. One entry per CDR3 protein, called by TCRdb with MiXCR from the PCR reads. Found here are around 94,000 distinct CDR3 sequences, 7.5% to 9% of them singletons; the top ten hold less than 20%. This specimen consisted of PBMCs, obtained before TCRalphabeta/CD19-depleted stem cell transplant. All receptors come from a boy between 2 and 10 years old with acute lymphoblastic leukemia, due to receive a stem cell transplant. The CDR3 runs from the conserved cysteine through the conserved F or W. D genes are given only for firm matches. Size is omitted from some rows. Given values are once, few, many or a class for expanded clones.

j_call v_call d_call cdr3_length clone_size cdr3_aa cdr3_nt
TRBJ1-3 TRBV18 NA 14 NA CASSPQGPGNTIYF TGTGCCAGCTCACCGCAGGGGCCCGGAAACACCATATATTTT
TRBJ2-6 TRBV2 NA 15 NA CASSTTGSGANVLTF TGTGCCAGCAGCACCACAGGGTCCGGGGCCAACGTCCTGACTTTC
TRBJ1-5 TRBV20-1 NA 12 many CSAQTGNQPQHF TGCAGTGCTCAAACAGGGAATCAGCCCCAGCATTTT
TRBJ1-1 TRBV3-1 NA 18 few CASSQEGRWAEVNTEAFF TGTGCCAGCAGCCAAGAGGGTAGGTGGGCGGAGGTGAACACTGAAGCTTTCTTT
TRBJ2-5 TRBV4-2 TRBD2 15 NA CASSQNRGGHETQYF TGTGCCAGCAGCCAAAATCGGGGGGGCCACGAGACCCAGTACTTC
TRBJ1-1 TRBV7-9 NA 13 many CATDDLMNTEAFF TGTGCCACCGACGACCTTATGAACACTGAAGCTTTCTTT
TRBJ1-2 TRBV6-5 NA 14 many CASSSGRGAYGYTF TGTGCCAGCAGTTCCGGCAGGGGAGCCTATGGCTACACCTTC
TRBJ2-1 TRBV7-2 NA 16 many CASSLNARVSYNEQFF TGTGCCAGCAGCTTAAACGCCCGCGTCTCCTACAATGAGCAGTTCTTC
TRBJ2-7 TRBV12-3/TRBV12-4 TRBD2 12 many CASSTTSGAEDF TGTGCCAGCAGCACGACTAGCGGGGCGGAGGACTTC
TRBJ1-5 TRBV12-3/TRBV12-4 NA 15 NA CASSLYRYSNQPQHF TGTGCCAGCAGTTTATATAGGTATAGCAATCAGCCCCAGCATTTT
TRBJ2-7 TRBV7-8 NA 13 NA CASSLDVYYEQYF TGTGCCAGCAGCTTAGACGTCTACTACGAGCAGTACTTC
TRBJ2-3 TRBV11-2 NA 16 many CASSLGGGDLTDTQYF TGTGCCAGCAGCTTAGGAGGGGGGGACCTCACAGATACGCAGTATTTT
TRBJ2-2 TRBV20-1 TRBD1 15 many CSAPNRDRNTGELFF TGCAGTGCTCCTAATAGGGACAGGAACACCGGGGAGCTGTTTTTT
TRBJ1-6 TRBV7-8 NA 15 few CASSLGRQGESPLHF TGTGCCAGCAGCTTAGGTCGGCAGGGAGAGTCACCCCTCCACTTT
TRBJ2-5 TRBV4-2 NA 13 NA CASSQDSEETQYF TGTGCCAGCAGCCAAGATAGCGAAGAGACCCAGTACTTC
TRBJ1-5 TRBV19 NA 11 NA CASSPSEPQHF TGTGCCAGTAGTCCTTCGGAGCCCCAGCATTTT
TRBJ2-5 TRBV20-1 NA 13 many CSAGASRQETQYF TGCAGTGCTGGGGCCTCTCGTCAAGAGACCCAGTACTTC
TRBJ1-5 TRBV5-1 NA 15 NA CASSLGGIGNQPQHF TGCGCCAGCAGCTTGGGGGGGATTGGCAATCAGCCCCAGCATTTT
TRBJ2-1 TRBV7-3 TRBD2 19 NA CASSLMGLAGGSSYNEQFF TGTGCCAGCAGCTTAATGGGACTAGCGGGGGGGAGCTCCTACAATGAGCAGTTCTTC
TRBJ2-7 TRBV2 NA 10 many CASSGGEQYF TGTGCCAGCAGTGGGGGGGAGCAGTACTTC
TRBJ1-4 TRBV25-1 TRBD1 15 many CASSDLGTDYEKLFF TGTGCCAGCAGTGATTTGGGGACAGATTATGAAAAACTGTTTTTT
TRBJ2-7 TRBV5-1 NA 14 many CASSLGDFPYEQYF TGCGCCAGCAGCTTGGGGGACTTTCCCTACGAGCAGTACTTC
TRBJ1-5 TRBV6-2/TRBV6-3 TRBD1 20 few CASSNLQGLIGVGVNRPQHF TGTGCCAGCAGTAACCTACAGGGGTTAATCGGCGTCGGGGTAAATCGGCCCCAGCATTTT
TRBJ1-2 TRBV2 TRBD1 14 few CASSHRQGADGYTF TGTGCCAGCAGTCATCGACAGGGGGCCGATGGCTACACCTTC
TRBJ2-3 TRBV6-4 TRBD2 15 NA CASSDSTSGGATQYF TGTGCCAGCAGTGACTCGACTAGCGGGGGGGCTACGCAGTATTTT
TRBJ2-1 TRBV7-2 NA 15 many CASSSSLGGTNEQFF TGTGCCAGCAGCTCCTCTCTAGGAGGGACGAATGAGCAGTTCTTC
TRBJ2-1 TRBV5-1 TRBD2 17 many CASSLGLAGGSYNEQFF TGCGCCAGCAGCTTGGGACTAGCGGGGGGCTCCTACAATGAGCAGTTCTTC
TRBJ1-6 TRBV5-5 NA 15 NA CASSLSTGRLSPLHF TGTGCCAGCAGCTTGAGCACAGGGAGGTTATCACCCCTCCACTTT
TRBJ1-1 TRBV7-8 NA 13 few CASSLAGHPEAFF TGTGCCAGCAGCTTAGCAGGACACCCCGAGGCTTTCTTT
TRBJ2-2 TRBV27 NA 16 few CASSLWGEEGAGELFF TGTGCCAGCAGTTTATGGGGCGAGGAGGGTGCCGGGGAGCTGTTTTTT
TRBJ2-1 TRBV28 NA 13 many CASSTEGWDEQFF TGTGCCAGCAGCACTGAGGGCTGGGATGAGCAGTTCTTC
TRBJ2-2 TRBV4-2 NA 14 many CASSERGDTGELFF TGTGCCAGCAGCGAGAGGGGGGACACCGGGGAGCTGTTTTTT
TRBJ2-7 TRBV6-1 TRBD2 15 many CASSSSGGPSYEQYF TGTGCCAGCAGCTCGAGCGGGGGGCCTTCCTACGAGCAGTACTTC
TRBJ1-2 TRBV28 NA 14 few CASSLTPRGYGYTF TGTGCCAGCAGTTTAACGCCGCGGGGCTATGGCTACACCTTC
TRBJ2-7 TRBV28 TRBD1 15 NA CASSLPFTGANEQYF TGTGCCAGCAGTTTACCCTTTACAGGGGCCAACGAGCAGTACTTC
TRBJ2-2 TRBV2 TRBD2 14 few CARSGEPNTGELFF TGTGCCAGGAGCGGGGAACCGAACACCGGGGAGCTGTTTTTT
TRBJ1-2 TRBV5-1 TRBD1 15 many CASSLDRDIWYGYTF TGCGCCAGCAGCCTGGACAGGGACATATGGTATGGCTACACCTTC
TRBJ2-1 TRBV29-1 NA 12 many CSGTTPWDEQFF TGCAGCGGGACGACCCCTTGGGATGAGCAGTTCTTC
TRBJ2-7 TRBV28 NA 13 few CASSLEGYDEQYF TGTGCCAGCAGTTTAGAGGGATACGACGAGCAGTACTTC
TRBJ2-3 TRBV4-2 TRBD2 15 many CASSYSGGEGDTQYF TGTGCCAGCAGCTATAGCGGGGGGGAGGGAGATACGCAGTATTTT
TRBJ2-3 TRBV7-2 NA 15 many CASSLGSWGTDTQYF TGTGCCAGCAGCTTGGGGAGTTGGGGCACAGATACGCAGTATTTT
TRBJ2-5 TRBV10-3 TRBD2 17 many CAISDRGVAGTQETQYF TGTGCCATCAGTGATCGAGGGGTAGCGGGGACTCAAGAGACCCAGTACTTC
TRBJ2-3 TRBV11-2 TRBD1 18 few CASSPRGGRGLGTDTQYF TGTGCCAGCAGCCCGAGAGGGGGCAGGGGGCTTGGGACAGATACGCAGTATTTT